This passage covers 29 T cell receptor beta chains from one sample sequenced in a study of neurological immune-mediated disorders. TCRdb analysed the 5' RACE reads with MiXCR anew, one entry per CDR3 protein. The sample shows under 80,000 distinct CDR3 sequences, roughly 9.5% of them seen only once. The sequenced sample consisted of PBMCs. All receptors derive from a man aged 45-60 years in good health.

V is TRBV3-1 and J is TRBJ2-7; TRBD2 matches 14 bases. The V gene's germline CDR1 is LGHDT and CDR2 YNNKEL (reference sequence). V gave up 0 bases and J gave up 5 bases; unmatched junction bases: 3. This CDR3 comprises 16 residues. The CDR3 region has the DNA TGTGCCAGCAGCCAAGAGGGACTAGCGGGAGAACACGAGCAGTACTTC. Translated, it gives CASSQEGLAGEHEQYF.

This clonotype was seen repeatedly, ten times or more. The rearrangement links TRBV10-3 to TRBJ2-1, with TRBD2 matching over 10 bases. The CDR3 length is 16 residues. CDR1 is ENHRY, CDR2 SYGVKD, per germline. The ends lost 0 bases at V and 11 bases at J; junction bases unmatched: 10. CDR3 coding DNA: TGTGCCATCAGTGAGTCGACGGCTAGCGGGGGCCTCCAGCAGTTCTTC. This sequence encodes CAISESTASGGLQQFF.

This clonotype was recorded at least ten times. The rearrangement uses TRBV6-5 and TRBJ2-3, with 8 bases aligning to TRBD2. The CDR3 covers 15 residues. V gave up 6 bases and J gave up 0 bases; unmatched junction bases: 5. CDR1 and CDR2 (germline): MNHEY, SVGAGI. The CDR3 is CASRISGTSTDTQYF. The CDR3 region has the DNA TGTGCCAGCAGAATTAGCGGGACTAGCACAGATACGCAGTATTTT.

This clonotype was detected many times. The rearrangement joins TRBV28 to TRBJ2-7; 8 bases are a match to TRBD1. Germline assignment: CDR1 MDHEN and CDR2 SYDVKM. The CDR3 is 13 amino acids. The ends lost 7 bases at V and 3 bases at J; junction bases unmatched: 5. Here the CDR3 DNA reads TGTGCCAGCAACACAGGGGGAATCTACGAGCAGTACTTC. It translates to CASNTGGIYEQYF. Complete variable domain (other parts from reference TRBV28 and TRBJ2-7): DVKVTQSSRYLVKRTGEKVFLECVQDMDHENMFWYRQDPGLGLRLIYFSYDVKMKEKGDIPEGYSVSREKKERFSLILESASTNQTSMYLCASNTGGIYEQYFGPGTRLTVT.

The J gene is TRBJ2-5, the V gene TRBV20-1, with TRBD2 identical over 8 bases. Germline V gives CDR1 DFQATT, CDR2 SNEGSKA (reference sequence). There are 13 residues in the CDR3. V shed 6 bases and J 4 bases; nucleotides not matched to a gene: 7. CDR3 in amino acids: CSATGGGGETQYF. The CDR3 DNA is TGCAGTGCAACGGGGGGGGGCGGAGAGACCCAGTACTTC.

Note on this clonotype: A single base separates this from a much larger clone, so it may be a read error. J is TRBJ2-7 and V is TRBV7-9, with D maybe TRBD2 (5 bases). Trimming took off 1 base at V and 4 bases at J, with 14 bases between the two ends. The CDR3 runs to 15 residues. CDR1 SEHNR and CDR2 FQNEAQ come from the germline V gene (reference sequence). The CDR3 loop reads CASSLVGVLSYEQYF. In DNA, the CDR3 is TGTGCCAGCAGCTTAGTGGGAGTGCTGAGTTACGAGCAGTACTTC.

There are many counts of this clonotype. One junction end disagrees with the germline gene, perhaps due to a read error. This chain connects TRBV20-1 to TRBJ2-5, with D tentatively TRBD1 or TRBD2 (5 bases each). The germline V gene encodes CDR1 DFQATT and CDR2 SNEGSKA (reference sequence). The CDR3 has 11 amino acids. The CDR3 coding sequence is TGTAGCGCAGGGCGTCAAGAGACCCAGTACTTC. Translating gives CSAGRQETQYF.

This clonotype has at least ten counts. The J gene is TRBJ2-7, the V gene TRBV6-1, with 8 bases lining up with TRBD1. Germline-derived CDR1 and CDR2 are MNHNS and SASEGT. Germline trimming cut 6 bases from V and 0 bases from J; bases unmatched to any gene: 10. The CDR3 consists of 16 residues. The CDR3 loop is CASRILLTGDSYEQYF. DNA of the CDR3: TGTGCCAGCAGAATCCTACTGACAGGGGACTCCTACGAGCAGTACTTC.

With respect to this clonotype: This could be a read error, since a much larger clone is one nucleotide away. The J gene is TRBJ2-3, the V gene TRBV2; D is undetermined. The V gene's germline CDR1 is SNHLY and CDR2 FYNNEI. The CDR3 is 14 residues long. CDR3 sequence: CDSSNTVSTDTQYF. CDR3 bases: TGTGACAGCAGCAACACCGTCAGCACAGATACGCAGTATTTT. The entire variable domain, with the rest obtained from reference TRBV2 and TRBJ2-3, is as follows: EPEVTQTPSHQVTQMGQEVILRCVPISNHLYFYWYRQILGQKVEFLVSFYNNEISEKSEIFDDQFSVERPDGSNFTLKIRSTKLEDSAMYFCDSSNTVSTDTQYFGPGTRLTVL.

Ten or more counts support this clonotype. The gene calls are TRBV28 and TRBJ1-1; D is uncertain. CDR1 is MDHEN and CDR2 is SYDVKM in the germline V gene. This CDR3 is built from 13 residues. With 6 bases removed from V and 7 bases from J, the gap between germline ends came to 15 bases. The CDR3 coding sequence is TGTGCCAGCAGGGTCGGACTGGACTTTGAAGCTTTCTTT. Its protein is CASRVGLDFEAFF.

As to this clonotype: A much larger clone lies a single base off, so this may be a read error. The chain uses TRBV7-8 and TRBJ2-7, with D perhaps given as TRBD1 or TRBD2 (5 bases each). V lost 1 base, J lost 12 bases, and 16 bases lay in between. Germline-derived CDR1 and CDR2 are SGHVS and FQNEAQ. The CDR3 totals 13 residues. The CDR3 loop reads CASSLGGDGAPYF. CDR3 in DNA: TGTGCCAGCAGCTTAGGAGGGGATGGGGCGCCGTACTTC.

The sample holds many counts of this clonotype. In DNA, the CDR3 is TGTGCCAGCAGACGTTCCGGGACAGAATCCTACAATGAGCAGTTCTTC. Translating gives CASRRSGTESYNEQFF. The rearrangement joins TRBV7-2 to TRBJ2-1, with 7 positions matching TRBD1. The J segment lost 1 base and the V segment lost 6 bases, leaving 9 bases of the junction unmatched. This CDR3 has 16 amino acids. Germline V lookup: CDR1 SGHTA, CDR2 FQGNSA.

This clonotype has a count of ten or more. The chain links TRBV7-3 to TRBJ1-5; no firm D call. The CDR3 runs 14 residues. V gave up 5 bases and J gave up 0 bases, with 8 bases separating them. Germline CDR1 SGHTA, CDR2 FQGTGA. Written as DNA, the CDR3 is TGTGCCAGCAGCCAAACTTATAGCAATCAGCCCCAGCATTTT. Its translation: CASSQTYSNQPQHF. The entire variable domain, with the rest obtained from reference TRBV7-3 and TRBJ1-5, is as follows: GAGVSQTPSNKVTEKGKYVELRCDPISGHTALYWYRQSLGQGPEFLIYFQGTGAADDSGLPNDRFFAVRPEGSVSTLKIQRTERGDSAVYLCASSQTYSNQPQHFGDGTRLSIL.

This clonotype showed up many times. This chain uses TRBV6-5 with TRBJ2-5; possibly TRBD2 for D (6 bases). V was pared by 6 bases and J by 7 bases, with 12 bases between. The CDR3 sequence is 12 residues long. Per the germline V gene, CDR1 is MNHEY and CDR2 is SVGAGI. Written as DNA, the CDR3 is TGTGCCAGCAGGACGGGAGAAGGGACCCAGTACTTC. It codes for CASRTGEGTQYF.

Concerning this clonotype: A single base separates this from a much larger clone, so it may be a read error. For the CDR3, the DNA is TGTGCCAGCCTCGGGAGGACGAACACCGTGGAGCTGTTTTTT. It specifies CASLGRTNTVELFF. The V call is TRBV7-2, the J call TRBJ2-2; 7 positions match TRBD2. The germline V gene has CDR1 SGHTA and CDR2 FQGNSA. This CDR3 contains 14 residues.

This clonotype was counted only a few times. Possible read error: a much larger clone is one base away. The V and J genes are TRBV28 and TRBJ2-2; no definite D call. Looked up from germline, CDR1 is MDHEN and CDR2 is SYDVKM. Trimming stripped 5 bases from V and 5 bases from J, with 6 bases between. The CDR3 runs to 12 residues. In DNA form, the CDR3 reads TGTGCCAGCAGTGTAAGGACCGGGGAGCTGTTTTTT. Translating it yields CASSVRTGELFF.

This clonotype was detected many times. The V call is TRBV5-1, the J call TRBJ2-7, with 8 bases aligning to TRBD1. The V gene end was trimmed by 2 bases and the J gene end by 2 bases; junction bases not matched to a gene: 3. This CDR3 contains 14 residues. From germline, CDR1 is SGHRS and CDR2 YFSETQ. Written as DNA, the CDR3 is TGCGCCAGCAGCTTCGGGACAGGAACCTACGAGCAGTACTTC. As protein: CASSFGTGTYEQYF.

This clonotype came up many times. The rearrangement links TRBV5-1 to TRBJ2-5, with 11 positions matching TRBD2. CDR1 and CDR2 from the germline V gene are SGHRS and YFSETQ. Trimming removed 3 bases from V and 12 bases from J; junction bases left unmatched: 10. The CDR3 extends over 14 amino acids. CDR3 bases: TGCGCCAGCAGCTCACAACCATCGGGACTAGCGGAGTACTTC. Translation: CASSSQPSGLAEYF.

This clonotype has a count of ten or more. The V call is TRBV20-1, the J call TRBJ2-5, with TRBD1 matching 9 bases. This CDR3 has 14 amino acids. J gave up 4 bases and V 7 bases, and 10 bases lay outside the gene matches. Germline values: CDR1 DFQATT, CDR2 SNEGSKA (reference sequence). The CDR3 DNA is TGCAGTGGCCGGACAGGGGATACCAGAGAGACCCAGTACTTC. Its protein is CSGRTGDTRETQYF.

The table lists this clonotype with many counts. The chain couples TRBV5-1 to TRBJ1-4; 7 bases are a match to TRBD1. J gave up 2 bases and V 1 base, and 2 bases lay outside the gene matches. Per the germline V gene, CDR1 is SGHRS and CDR2 is YFSETQ. CDR3 length: 15 amino acids. CDR3 region: CASSLQGGTNEKLFF. CDR3 bases: TGCGCCAGCAGCTTGCAGGGGGGGACTAATGAAAAACTGTTTTTT.

This clonotype was counted at least ten times. CDR3 in amino acids: CASSRSSSGELFF. CDR3 DNA sequence: TGTGCCAGCAGCCGGTCTTCCAGTGGGGAGCTGTTTTTT. The genes are TRBV7-7 and TRBJ2-2; D uncertain. Germline V gene lookup returns CDR1 SSHAT and CDR2 FNYEAQ (reference sequence). The CDR3 totals 13 residues. V was trimmed by 5 bases and J by 8 bases, leaving 12 bases between them.

This clonotype was counted ten times or more. The genes are TRBV4-3 and TRBJ1-2; D remains ambiguous. The V gene's germline CDR1 is LGHNA and CDR2 YSLEER. V lost 4 bases and J lost 2, with 20 bases in between. The CDR3 runs to 17 residues. The CDR3 DNA sequence: TGCGCCAGCAGCCTAAGTTATGATTCGGACGGGAACTATGGCTACACCTTC. It encodes CASSLSYDSDGNYGYTF.

This clonotype was counted at least ten times. V gene TRBV28 combines with J gene TRBJ2-5, with 7 bases lining up with TRBD2. CDR3 length: 16 residues. V was clipped by 5 bases and J by 4 bases; unmatched bases: 13. Germline V lookup: CDR1 MDHEN, CDR2 SYDVKM. In nucleotides, the CDR3 is TGTGCCAGCAGTCCGGGCATTGGGGGGGGGTCAGAGACCCAGTACTTC. It codes for CASSPGIGGGSETQYF.

This clonotype was seen repeatedly, ten times or more. V and J are TRBV5-6 and TRBJ2-5; D is possibly TRBD1 (6 bases). The CDR3 sequence is 15 residues long. Germline V lookup: CDR1 SGHDT, CDR2 YYEEEE. Trimming removed 4 bases from V and 2 bases from J, with 15 bases in between. The CDR3 loop is CASSRGRSAQETQYF. DNA for the CDR3: TGTGCCAGCAGCAGGGGGAGATCGGCACAAGAGACCCAGTACTTC.

This clonotype has ten or more counts. This chain connects TRBV3-1 to TRBJ2-1; TRBD2 matches at 7 bases. Germline V lookup: CDR1 LGHDT, CDR2 YNNKEL (reference sequence). The CDR3 extends over 15 amino acids. With 4 bases clipped from V and 3 bases from J, the junction kept 6 bases outside the gene matches. This chain's CDR3 is CASSPTSANYNEQFF. The CDR3 DNA follows: TGTGCCAGCAGCCCTACTAGCGCCAACTACAATGAGCAGTTCTTC.

This clonotype was counted many times. In DNA form, the CDR3 reads TGTGCCAGCAGCTTAGAGCCGGGACTAGCGGCGCAGGCCGGGGAGCTGTTTTTT. Translating it yields CASSLEPGLAAQAGELFF. This chain links TRBV7-2 with TRBJ2-2; 11 nucleotides line up with TRBD2. CDR3 length: 18 residues. The trim removed 1 base at V and 6 bases at J, leaving 10 bases unmatched. Looked up from germline, CDR1 is SGHTA and CDR2 is FQGNSA.

This clonotype was observed many times. The chain carries TRBV5-1 and TRBJ2-2; TRBD1 agrees at 9 bases. Per the germline V gene, CDR1 is SGHRS and CDR2 is YFSETQ. With 3 bases clipped from V and 1 base from J, the junction kept 1 base outside the gene matches. The CDR3 loop spans 15 amino acids. The CDR3 bases are TGCGCCAGCAGCTCGACAGGGGGGAACACCGGGGAGCTGTTTTTT. Its protein product is CASSSTGGNTGELFF.

This clonotype was counted at least ten times. The chain has TRBV29-1 and TRBJ2-1; perhaps D is TRBD1 or TRBD2 (5 bases each). CDR3 length: 14 amino acids. Trimming took off 7 bases at V and 0 bases at J, with 13 bases between the two ends. Germline-derived CDR1 and CDR2 are SQVTM and ANQGSEA. CDR3 nucleotides: TGCAGCGCCGAGGGGCTGGACTCCTACAATGAGCAGTTCTTC. This codes for CSAEGLDSYNEQFF.

This clonotype was counted ten times or more. The V and J genes are TRBV7-3 and TRBJ2-2, with D possibly matching TRBD1 (6 bases). Trimming took off 1 base at V and 2 bases at J, with 14 bases between the two ends. The CDR3 has 17 residues. The germline gives CDR1 SGHTA, CDR2 FQGTGA. CDR3 amino acids: CASSLNPDRGNTGELFF. The DNA of the CDR3 is TGTGCCAGCAGCTTAAACCCGGACAGAGGAAACACCGGGGAGCTGTTTTTT.